This T cell receptor (beta chain) was sequenced for a study of blood T cell repertoires in COVID-19. Study processing details: Estimation of nucleated cell counts was performed using reference gene primer amplification. Sequencing used immunoSEQ multiplex PCR; TCRdb keeps in-frame clones, though not all of them. That table furnishes V, J and clone size, whereas the DNA furnished D and trimming. Of 50,000 to 70,000 clones in the sample, about three quarters are singletons; the top ten hold 22%. Germline V gene sequence: CDR1 LGHDT, CDR2 YNNKEL (reference sequence). V was clipped by 0 bases and J by 7 bases, with 12 bases between them. This CDR3 comprises 14 residues.

V and J are TRBV3-1 (or the pseudogene TRBV3-2) and TRBJ1-2, with a possible D match to TRBD1 (5 bases). The receptor's source is a man aged 45-65 years with active or convalescent COVID-19. Sequencing was carried out using peripheral blood. DNA of the CDR3: TGTGCCAGCAGCCAAGATTTCAGGGTAGGTGGCTACACCTTC. It translates to CASSQDFRVGGYTF.